A single sample gave rise to the 2 T cell receptor beta chains below, sequenced in a study of regulatory T cells in long-lasting Graves disease. Researchers made TCR beta libraries by using iRepertoire HTBI primers and running Arm-PCR on CDR3 regions. TCRdb re-called the multiplex PCR reads with MiXCR, one entry per CDR3 protein. The data contain 350,000 to 450,000 distinct CDR3 sequences, 15% of them singletons. Stated time point: newly diagnosed GD, antithyroid drugs for less than 3 months. RNA isolated from PBMCs was used to make the TCR library. Separately, the same data were catalogued under a study of T cells in Graves' hyperthyroidism and ophthalmopathy.

The source material was peripheral blood mononuclear cells (PBMCs), sampled at new diagnosis, from a patient treated with antithyroid drugs. The receptors stem from a middle-aged woman with Graves disease.

This clonotype has a count of ten or more. This chain connects TRBV7-9 to TRBJ2-3; TRBD2 aligns across 11 bases. In germline, CDR1 is SEHNR, CDR2 FQNEAQ (reference sequence). V shed 5 bases and J 5 bases; nucleotides not matched to a gene: 6. There are 15 residues in the CDR3. In nucleotides, the CDR3 is TGTGCCAGCAGCCTACTAGCGGGAGTCAGAGATACGCAGTATTTT. Residues: CASSLLAGVRDTQYF.

There are many counts of this clonotype. The J gene is TRBJ1-5, the V gene TRBV3-1; D is uncertain. Germline CDR1 LGHDT, CDR2 YNNKEL (reference sequence). The CDR3 sequence is 13 residues long. Trimming took off 2 bases at V and 5 bases at J, with 7 bases between the two ends. The DNA for the CDR3 is TGTGCCAGCAGCCAATCCCGTGATCAGCCCCAGCATTTT. It yields the protein CASSQSRDQPQHF.